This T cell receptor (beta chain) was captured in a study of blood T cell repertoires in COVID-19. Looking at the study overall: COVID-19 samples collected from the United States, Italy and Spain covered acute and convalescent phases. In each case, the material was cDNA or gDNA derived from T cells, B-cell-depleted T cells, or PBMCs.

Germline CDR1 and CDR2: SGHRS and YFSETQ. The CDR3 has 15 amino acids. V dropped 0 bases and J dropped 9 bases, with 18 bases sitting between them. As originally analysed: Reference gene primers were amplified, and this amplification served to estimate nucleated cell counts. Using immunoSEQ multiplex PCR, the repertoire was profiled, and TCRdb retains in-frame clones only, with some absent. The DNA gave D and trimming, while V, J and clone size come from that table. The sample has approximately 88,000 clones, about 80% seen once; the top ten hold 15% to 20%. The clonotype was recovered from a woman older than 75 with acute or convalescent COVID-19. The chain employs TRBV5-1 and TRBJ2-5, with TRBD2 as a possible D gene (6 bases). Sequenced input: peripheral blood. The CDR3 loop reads CASSLARLGPLAQYF. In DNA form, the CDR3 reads TGCGCCAGCAGCTTGGCCCGACTAGGCCCCTTGGCCCAGTACTTC.